The sequence of this TCR beta chain was determined in a study of T cells in Graves' hyperthyroidism and ophthalmopathy. The investigators amplified TCR beta CDR3 regions from RNA transcripts. The TCR CDR3 first-round RT-PCR relied on the HTBI primer set. Via MiXCR, TCRdb re-called the multiplex PCR reads, giving one row per CDR3 protein. The table records about 410,000 distinct CDR3 sequences, roughly 14% of them present only once. Patients showing uncontrolled infection, other autoimmune disease, pregnancy or lactation were ineligible. In this sample, this clonotype turned up many times. V shed 5 bases and J 7 bases; nucleotides not matched to a gene: 11. The length of the CDR3 is 15 residues. The germline CDR1 and CDR2 sequences are MNHEY and SMNVEV (reference sequence).

The V gene is TRBV27, the J gene TRBJ2-1; 7 nucleotides agree with TRBD2. The source material was blood. The source of this sequence is a man aged 18-30 years with Graves' ophthalmopathy. This CDR3 reads CASSTLGGSLNEQFF. The CDR3 region has the DNA TGTGCCAGCAGTACCCTGGGGGGGTCCCTAAATGAGCAGTTCTTC.